This T cell receptor beta chain was sequenced in a study of radiotherapy plus CTLA-4 blockade in lung cancer. This CDR3 has 16 amino acids. V shed 4 bases and J 5 bases; nucleotides not matched to a gene: 7. Germline CDR1 SGDLS, CDR2 YYNGEE. The method was immunoSEQ multiplex PCR; TCRdb's version includes in-frame clones alone and lacks a portion of them. The table shows approximately 97,000 clones, with around four fifths occurring only once. The sample consisted of peripheral blood, taken from a patient treated with radiotherapy plus ipilimumab. This TCR derives from a human donor with non-small cell lung cancer who had stable disease on radiotherapy plus ipilimumab. This chain connects TRBV9 to TRBJ2-2; 11 bases map to TRBD1. The CDR3 loop is CASSTPDRGRTGELFF. Here the CDR3 DNA reads TGTGCCAGCAGCACCCCGGACAGGGGGCGGACCGGGGAGCTGTTTTTT.